This note documents a single TCR beta chain sequence. Its specificity is not known. V lost 5 bases to trimming and J lost 6 bases; unmatched junction nucleotides: 20. Germline lookup yields CDR1 SGHTA and CDR2 FQGNSA. The length of the CDR3 is 19 residues. The sample belongs to a study of T cell responses to AZD1222 COVID-19 vaccine. Study-wide findings and caveats: Two AZD1222 administrations were followed by greater Spike-specific TCR breadth and depth.

Repertoires were generated with immunoSEQ multiplex PCR, while TCRdb's copy carries only in-frame clones and drops some. Here the sample spans fewer than 200,000 clones, 70% to 90% being singletons. V is TRBV7-2 and J is TRBJ2-4; 9 bases map to TRBD2. This TCR was sampled from an adult who received the AZD1222 COVID-19 vaccine. The sample consisted of peripheral blood, taken 28 days after the second AZD1222 dose. CDR3 in amino acids: CASSTPVERGAPARNIQYF. CDR3 in DNA: TGTGCCAGCAGCACCCCTGTGGAGCGGGGGGCCCCAGCTAGAAACATTCAGTACTTC.